These T cell receptor beta chains were read from a single sample in a study of cytomegalovirus exposure and HLA in healthy donors. Some clones are missing from TCRdb's copy, which holds only in-frame ones; the method was immunoSEQ multiplex PCR. This sample has about 130,000 clones, with about three quarters found just once. The specimen sequenced was PBMCs. Source of these receptors: a male donor in good health and CMV-seronegative. Each CDR3 is given with its conserved first and last residue. A D gene is named only where the DNA matches it firmly. Expanded clones get a size class; other rows say once, few or many, or leave the size out.

TRBV7-2	NA	TRBJ1-3	NA	CASSLIQGGTGNTIYF	TGTGCCAGCAGCTTAATACAGGGAGGGACCGGAAACACCATATATTTT
TRBV5-1	NA	TRBJ2-5	NA	CASSLMTSQETQYF	TGCGCCAGCAGCTTAATGACAAGCCAAGAGACCCAGTACTTC
TRBV30	TRBD1	TRBJ1-1	NA	CAWRMTGLTEAFF	TGTGCCTGGAGGATGACAGGGTTGACTGAAGCTTTCTTT
TRBV15	NA	TRBJ1-4	few	CATSRPEGGSFNEKLFF	TGTGCCACCAGCAGACCGGAAGGAGGTAGTTTTAATGAAAAACTGTTTTTT
TRBV7-8	TRBD2	TRBJ2-6	few	CASSSRTSGRSGANVLTF	TGTGCCAGCAGCTCTAGGACTAGCGGGAGATCTGGGGCCAACGTCCTGACTTTC
TRBV5-4	TRBD1	TRBJ1-2	NA	CASSRTGVGGYTF	TGTGCCAGCAGCCGGACAGGGGTCGGTGGCTACACCTTC
TRBV19	NA	TRBJ1-5	NA	CASSTEYQPQHF	TGTGCCAGTAGTACCGAGTATCAGCCCCAGCATTTT
TRBV19	NA	TRBJ1-2	few	CASSIVQGRAGYTF	TGTGCCAGTAGTATAGTTCAGGGAAGGGCTGGCTACACCTTC
TRBV6-1	TRBD2	TRBJ2-1	once	CASRGGLAVDEQFF	TGTGCCAGCAGGGGGGGACTAGCCGTCGATGAGCAGTTCTTC
TRBV5-4	TRBD1	TRBJ1-3	NA	CASSSRTGAGNTIYF	TGTGCCAGCAGTTCGCGGACAGGGGCTGGAAACACCATATATTTT
TRBV15	NA	TRBJ2-5	NA	CATSREGWDTKTYERYF	TGTGCCACCAGCAGAGAAGGTTGGGACACCAAGACCTACGAGCGGTACTTC
TRBV21-1	NA	TRBJ2-3	NA	CASRDLAGGPDTQYF	TGTGCCAGCAGGGATCTAGCGGGGGGGCCAGATACGCAGTATTTT
TRBV7-9	TRBD1	TRBJ2-7	once	CASSPVDRAISYEQYF	TGTGCCAGCAGCCCGGTGGACAGGGCGATTTCCTACGAGCAGTACTTC
TRBV9	NA	TRBJ1-1	NA	CASSAQQGPTEAFF	TGTGCCAGCAGCGCCCAACAGGGACCCACTGAAGCTTTCTTT
TRBV5-4	NA	TRBJ1-1	NA	CASSPGWGGNTEAFF	TGTGCCAGCAGCCCGGGCTGGGGGGGAAACACTGAAGCTTTCTTT
TRBV9	TRBD1	TRBJ2-5	NA	CASSVGTVQETQYF	TGTGCCAGCAGCGTCGGGACAGTCCAAGAGACCCAGTACTTC
TRBV27	TRBD1	TRBJ1-1	NA	CASSRQGTNTEAFF	TGTGCCAGCAGTAGACAGGGGACTAACACTGAAGCTTTCTTT
TRBV7-2	TRBD2	TRBJ2-7	NA	CASSSSGGPYEQYF	TGTGCCAGCAGCTCTAGCGGGGGACCCTACGAGCAGTACTTC
TRBV5-5	TRBD1	TRBJ2-7	NA	CASSFSPRQGNYEQYF	TGTGCCAGCAGCTTTTCCCCGCGACAGGGGAACTACGAGCAGTACTTC
TRBV4-1	NA	TRBJ2-7	NA	CASSQSGSNYEQYF	TGCGCCAGCAGCCAATCGGGGTCCAACTACGAGCAGTACTTC
TRBV5-6	TRBD1	TRBJ2-2	NA	CASRRQGFRTGELFF	TGTGCCAGCAGGCGACAGGGGTTTAGGACCGGGGAGCTGTTTTTT
TRBV10-1	NA	TRBJ1-1	NA	CASSENRDTEAFF	TGCGCCAGCAGCGAGAACAGGGACACTGAAGCTTTCTTT
TRBV7-6	NA	TRBJ1-1	NA	CASSPTQTAVGTEAFF	TGTGCCAGCAGCCCCACCCAGACGGCGGTGGGCACTGAAGCTTTCTTT
TRBV5-4	NA	TRBJ2-7	NA	CASSGRSGQLYEQYF	TGTGCCAGCAGCGGGAGGTCGGGACAGCTCTACGAGCAGTACTTC
TRBV5-6	NA	TRBJ1-1	NA	CASRRQENTEAFF	TGTGCCAGCAGGAGACAGGAGAACACTGAAGCTTTCTTT
TRBV4-2	NA	TRBJ2-7	NA	CASSQEAVSYEQYF	TGTGCCAGCAGCCAAGAGGCGGTATCCTACGAGCAGTACTTC
TRBV29-1	TRBD2	TRBJ2-3	NA	CSGGGLAGVDTQYF	TGCAGCGGGGGGGGGCTAGCGGGGGTAGATACGCAGTATTTT
TRBV4-1	TRBD2	TRBJ2-3	NA	CASSQELAGAIDTQYF	TGCGCCAGCAGCCAAGAGCTAGCGGGAGCGATAGATACGCAGTATTTT
TRBV15	NA	TRBJ1-4	NA	CATSSSATNEKLFF	TGTGCCACCAGCAGCAGTGCAACTAATGAAAAACTGTTTTTT
TRBV27	NA	TRBJ2-1	few	CASSLAGVNEQFF	TGTGCCAGCAGTTTAGCCGGGGTCAATGAGCAGTTCTTC
TRBV6-5	TRBD2	TRBJ2-3	NA	CASGTSGPDTQYF	TGTGCCAGCGGGACTAGCGGCCCAGATACGCAGTATTTT
TRBV27	NA	TRBJ2-3	few	CASREAGFTDTQYF	TGTGCCAGCAGAGAAGCGGGCTTCACAGATACGCAGTATTTT
TRBV5-1	NA	TRBJ1-5	few	CASSLDGARNQPQHF	TGCGCCAGCAGCTTGGATGGGGCCCGCAATCAGCCCCAGCATTTT
TRBV5-1	TRBD2	TRBJ2-5	once	CASSLAEGTKETQYF	TGCGCCAGCAGCTTGGCCGAGGGGACTAAAGAGACCCAGTACTTC
TRBV11-2	NA	TRBJ2-7	NA	CASSLEWSMRDEQYF	TGTGCCAGCAGCTTAGAATGGTCAATGCGTGACGAGCAGTACTTC
TRBV15	TRBD2	TRBJ2-7	few	CATSRTSGDYEQYF	TGTGCCACCAGCAGGACTAGCGGCGACTACGAGCAGTACTTC
TRBV19	NA	TRBJ2-7	NA	CASSVDSTYEQYF	TGTGCCAGTAGTGTGGACAGCACGTACGAGCAGTACTTC
TRBV9	NA	TRBJ1-1	few	CASSPIGDIRANTEAFF	TGTGCCAGCAGCCCCATCGGGGATATAAGGGCTAACACTGAAGCTTTCTTT
TRBV5-8	TRBD1	TRBJ2-3	once	CASSFGQGQHTDTQYF	TGTGCCAGCAGCTTCGGACAGGGACAGCACACAGATACGCAGTATTTT
TRBV5-1	NA	TRBJ2-5	NA	CASSLVGAGETQYF	TGCGCCAGCAGCTTGGTGGGGGCCGGGGAGACCCAGTACTTC